What follows are 24 T cell receptor beta chains derived from one specimen sequenced in a study of blood T cell repertoires in COVID-19. Profiled with immunoSEQ multiplex PCR; TCRdb holds only in-frame clones, not every one. The top ten clones hold over 9.5% of a sample with some 450,000 clones, approximately 88% of them seen once. The sample consisted of peripheral blood. These receptors were obtained from a woman aged 50 to 65 with COVID-19, enrolled during active disease.

This clone was seen only a few times. The genes are TRBV18 and TRBJ1-1, with a possible D match to TRBD1 (5 bases). Germline V gene sequence: CDR1 KGHSH, CDR2 LQKENI. V lost 4 bases, J lost 0 bases, and 9 bases lay in between. The CDR3 has 14 residues. The CDR3 sequence: CASSLQDMNTEAFF. The CDR3 DNA is TGTGCCAGCTCACTTCAGGACATGAACACTGAAGCTTTCTTT.

The chain is built from TRBV10-3 and TRBJ2-1; 7 nucleotides line up with TRBD2. CDR1 and CDR2 (germline): ENHRY, SYGVKD. Germline trimming cut 8 bases from V and 4 bases from J; bases unmatched to any gene: 11. This CDR3 is 15 amino acids long. CDR3 sequence (DNA): TGTGCCATCCTCCGGTTGGGGGGACTATACAATGAGCAGTTCTTC. It codes for CAILRLGGLYNEQFF.

The chain combines TRBV30 with TRBJ2-7; D is possibly TRBD1 (5 bases). V lost 2 bases and J lost 2, with 16 bases in between. The CDR3 runs 15 residues. Germline values: CDR1 GTSNPN, CDR2 SVGIG (reference sequence). The CDR3 sequence: CAWSTPRRATYEQYF. The DNA of the CDR3 is TGTGCCTGGAGTACACCCCGCAGGGCAACCTACGAGCAGTACTTC. The whole variable domain, filled in from reference TRBV30 and TRBJ2-7, reads SQTIHQWPATLVQPVGSPLSLECTVEGTSNPNLYWYRQAAGRGLQLLFYSVGIGQISSEVPQNLSASRPQDRQFILSSKKLLLSDSGFYLCAWSTPRRATYEQYFGPGTRLTVT.

The chain uses TRBV19 and TRBJ1-6; 9 bases are a match to TRBD1. The CDR3 has 14 residues. Germline V CDR1 and CDR2: LNHDA, SQIVND (reference sequence). V trimming: 4 bases; J trimming: 7 bases; junction bases outside the gene matches: 2. CDR3: CASSRTGANSPLHF. CDR3 sequence (DNA): TGTGCCAGTAGTAGGACAGGGGCAAATTCACCCCTCCACTTT.

V and J are TRBV9 and TRBJ2-2; 12 bases fit TRBD1. Germline V gene sequence: CDR1 SGDLS, CDR2 YYNGEE. The V segment lost 3 bases and the J segment 3 bases; nucleotides outside the gene matches: 18. The CDR3 is made up of 21 amino acids. CDR3 protein: CASSALAFPGQGAVYTGELFF. In nucleotides, the CDR3 is TGTGCCAGCAGCGCACTTGCGTTTCCGGGACAGGGGGCGGTGTACACCGGGGAGCTGTTTTTT.

This clone was seen once. This sequence joins TRBV5-8 and TRBJ1-5; no firm D call. Germline values: CDR1 SGHTS, CDR2 YDEGEE. The CDR3 extends over 14 amino acids. Trimming removed 6 bases from V and 1 base from J, with 11 bases in between. DNA for the CDR3: TGTGCCAGCACCTCTGGGGAGAGCAATCAGCCCCAGCATTTT. Encoded protein: CASTSGESNQPQHF.

V is TRBV5-1 and J is TRBJ1-4; TRBD1 might be the D (6 bases). This CDR3 comprises 15 residues. V was cut by 0 bases and J by 5 bases, with 11 bases left in between. Germline CDR1 SGHRS, CDR2 YFSETQ. This CDR3 reads CASSLGGQTNEKLFF. The CDR3 DNA sequence: TGCGCCAGCAGCTTGGGAGGACAGACGAATGAAAAACTGTTTTTT. Full variable domain (remainder filled in from reference TRBV5-1 and TRBJ1-4): KAGVTQTPRYLIKTRGQQVTLSCSPISGHRSVSWYQQTPGQGLQFLFEYFSETQRNKGNFPGRFSGRQFSNSRSEMNVSTLELGDSALYLCASSLGGQTNEKLFFGSGTQLSVL.

V usage is TRBV5-4 and J usage is TRBJ1-1; D remains unclear. V shed 6 bases and J shed 0 bases, with 15 bases lying between them. Germline-derived CDR1 and CDR2 are SGHNT and YYREEE (reference sequence). CDR3 length equals 15 residues. DNA of the CDR3: TGTGCCAGCACGAGGGAGGCAATCATGAACACTGAAGCTTTCTTT. Translation: CASTREAIMNTEAFF.

The chain recombines TRBV12-5 with TRBJ2-4; 7 bases agree with TRBD1. The CDR3 runs to 13 residues. The trim removed 3 bases at V and 7 bases at J, leaving 3 bases unmatched. Germline V CDR1 and CDR2: LGHNT, FRNRAP. CDR3 protein: CASGLGTVNIQYF. CDR3 DNA sequence: TGTGCTAGTGGTTTAGGGACAGTCAACATTCAGTACTTC.

The chain uses TRBV6-5 and TRBJ1-1, with D unclear. CDR1 and CDR2 from the germline V gene are MNHEY and SVGAGI. There are 11 residues in the CDR3. Trimming pared 8 bases from V and 5 bases from J, leaving 9 bases between. This CDR3 is CASVRGTEAFF. The CDR3 DNA is TGTGCCAGCGTGAGAGGAACTGAAGCTTTCTTT.

The chain combines TRBV19 with TRBJ1-2, with 7 nucleotides matching TRBD1. Germline loops: CDR1 LNHDA, CDR2 SQIVND (reference sequence). The CDR3 covers 14 residues. V shed 7 bases and J 4 bases; nucleotides not matched to a gene: 9. CDR3 amino acids: CASTAGTVAYGYTF. The CDR3 coding sequence is TGTGCCAGTACTGCCGGGACAGTGGCCTATGGCTACACCTTC.

This chain links TRBV7-3 with TRBJ1-1; D possibly corresponds to TRBD1 (6 bases). Germline lookup yields CDR1 SGHTA and CDR2 FQGTGA. V lost 5 bases and J 6 bases, leaving 10 bases between the germline ends. The CDR3 consists of 12 residues. The DNA of the CDR3 is TGTGCCAGCAGCCGGGACATCTCTGAAGCTTTCTTT. The encoded protein is CASSRDISEAFF.

The J gene is TRBJ2-7, the V gene TRBV30; D is possibly TRBD2 (7 bases). Looked up from germline, CDR1 is GTSNPN and CDR2 is SVGIG (reference sequence). The ends were cut back, 8 bases at V and 0 bases at J, with 11 bases in the middle. The CDR3 totals 12 residues. The chain's CDR3 is CAGGAVSYEQYF. The CDR3 nucleotides read TGTGCCGGGGGGGCAGTCTCCTACGAGCAGTACTTC.

The chain joins TRBV6-5 to TRBJ1-2; D gene ambiguous. Germline values: CDR1 MNHEY, CDR2 SVGAGI. The CDR3 consists of 12 residues. V was clipped by 5 bases and J by 4 bases, with 8 bases between them. CDR3 DNA sequence: TGTGCCAGCAGTCCTGAGCGCTATGGCTACACCTTC. Its translation: CASSPERYGYTF.

The rearrangement uses TRBV12-3 or TRBV12-4 and TRBJ1-5; D is unresolved. This CDR3 is 12 amino acids long. The V gene lost 7 bases and the J gene lost 7 bases, with 11 bases spanning the gap. The CDR3 loop reads CASTLARQPQHF. In DNA, the CDR3 is TGTGCCAGCACTCTGGCTAGACAGCCCCAGCATTTT.

The genes are TRBV24-1 and TRBJ2-2, with 12 bases matching TRBD2. The germline V gene encodes CDR1 KGHDR and CDR2 SFDVKD. Trimming removed 3 bases from V and 4 bases from J; junction bases left unmatched: 11. This CDR3 is 19 amino acids long. The CDR3 sequence: CATSDPKTSGGSSTGELFF. DNA of the CDR3: TGTGCCACCAGTGATCCCAAGACTAGCGGGGGATCGTCCACCGGGGAGCTGTTTTTT.

The gene calls are TRBV29-1 and TRBJ2-5; 9 bases align to TRBD1. Germline CDR1 reads SQVTM; CDR2 reads ANQGSEA. The CDR3 runs 15 residues. The CDR3 DNA follows: TGCAGTTTCCGGAGGGGGACAGGGAACCAAGAGACCCAGTACTTC. Protein product: CSFRRGTGNQETQYF.

The V and J genes are TRBV6-2 or TRBV6-3 and TRBJ2-4; TRBD1 agrees at 7 bases. V lost 5 bases to trimming and J lost 1 base; unmatched junction nucleotides: 5. Germline values: CDR1 MNHEY, CDR2 SVGEGT. The CDR3 totals 15 residues. For the CDR3, the DNA is TGTGCCAGCAGTCGAGGGGGCGCGGCCAAAAACATTCAGTACTTC. Translated: CASSRGGAAKNIQYF.

CDR3 DNA: TGTGCCAGCAGTGGATGGGGATCGGGGGATACGCAGTATTTT. The encoded protein is CASSGWGSGDTQYF. The genes are TRBV2 and TRBJ2-3; TRBD2 might be the D (5 bases). The V gene's germline CDR1 is SNHLY and CDR2 FYNNEI. This CDR3 region has 14 residues. The V and J ends lost 4 bases and 6 bases respectively, with 14 bases between them.

This chain links TRBV4-2 with TRBJ2-7; 10 nucleotides line up with TRBD2. Germline CDR1 LGHNA, CDR2 YNFKEQ. Trimming cost V 2 bases and J 2 bases; bases outside gene matches: 9. The CDR3 covers 17 residues. CDR3 sequence reads: CASSQFLSAGGPYEQYF. The CDR3 DNA sequence: TGTGCCAGCAGCCAATTCCTTTCAGCGGGGGGGCCCTACGAGCAGTACTTC.

The rearrangement links TRBV12-3 or TRBV12-4 to TRBJ1-2, with no clear D. The CDR3 length is 13 residues. The ends were cut back, 8 bases at V and 3 bases at J, with 13 bases in the middle. The CDR3 bases are TGTGCCAGCCGCCAAGGGAGCGACTATGGCTACACCTTC. Amino acids: CASRQGSDYGYTF.

This clone was found a few times. The genes are TRBV9 and TRBJ1-6, with D possibly matching TRBD1 (5 bases). The germline V and J ends were trimmed by 3 bases and 0 bases, with 10 bases remaining between them. Germline values: CDR1 SGDLS, CDR2 YYNGEE. The CDR3 runs 16 residues. The CDR3 DNA is TGTGCCAGCAGCGCAAGACAGAGCTCCTATAATTCACCCCTCCACTTT. Protein sequence: CASSARQSSYNSPLHF.

The chain joins TRBV7-2 to TRBJ2-5; 11 nucleotides line up with TRBD1. This CDR3 is built from 16 residues. V lost 5 bases and J lost 3; bases outside the gene matches: 8. Germline-derived CDR1 and CDR2 are SGHTA and FQGNSA. Here the CDR3 reads CASSRTGGAGKETQYF. In nucleotides, the CDR3 is TGTGCCAGCAGCCGGACAGGGGGCGCAGGAAAAGAGACCCAGTACTTC.

DNA for the CDR3: TGTGCCAGCAGTTACTCACCGCTAGGGGTGGGGAACACCATATATTTT. Its protein is CASSYSPLGVGNTIYF. This rearrangement joins TRBV6-6 to TRBJ1-3; D is perhaps TRBD1 (5 bases). Germline V gene sequence: CDR1 MNHNY, CDR2 SVGAGI (reference sequence). Deletions cut 0 bases from V and 7 bases from J, with 16 bases between. CDR3 size: 16 residues.